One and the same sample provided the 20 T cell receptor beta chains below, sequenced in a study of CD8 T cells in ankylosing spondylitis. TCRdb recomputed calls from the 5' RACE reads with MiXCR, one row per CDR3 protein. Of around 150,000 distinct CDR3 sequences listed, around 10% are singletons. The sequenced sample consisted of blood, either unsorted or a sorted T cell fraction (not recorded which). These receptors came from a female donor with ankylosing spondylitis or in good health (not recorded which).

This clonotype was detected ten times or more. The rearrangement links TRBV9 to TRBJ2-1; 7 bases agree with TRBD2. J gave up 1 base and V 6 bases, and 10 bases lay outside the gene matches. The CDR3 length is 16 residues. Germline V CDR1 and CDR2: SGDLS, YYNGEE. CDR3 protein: CASNPKGRGSYNEQFF. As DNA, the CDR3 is TGTGCCAGCAACCCCAAGGGGAGGGGTTCCTACAATGAGCAGTTCTTC. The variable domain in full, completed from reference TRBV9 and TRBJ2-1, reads DSGVTQTPKHLITATGQRVTLRCSPRSGDLSVYWYQQSLDQGLQFLIQYYNGEERAKGNILERFSAQQFPDLHSELNLSSLELGDSALYFCASNPKGRGSYNEQFFGPGTRLTVL.

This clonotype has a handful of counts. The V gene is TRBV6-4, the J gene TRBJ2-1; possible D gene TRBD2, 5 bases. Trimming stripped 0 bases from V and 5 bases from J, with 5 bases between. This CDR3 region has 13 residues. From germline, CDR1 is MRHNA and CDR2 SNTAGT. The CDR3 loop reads CASSDSSDNEQFF. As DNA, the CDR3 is TGTGCCAGCAGTGACTCTAGCGACAATGAGCAGTTCTTC.

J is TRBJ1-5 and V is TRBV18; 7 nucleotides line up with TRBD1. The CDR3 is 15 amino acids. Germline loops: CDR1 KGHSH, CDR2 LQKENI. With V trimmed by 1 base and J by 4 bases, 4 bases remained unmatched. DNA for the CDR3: TGTGCCAGCTCACCACGGACAGGTCAAAATCAGCCCCAGCATTTT. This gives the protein CASSPRTGQNQPQHF.

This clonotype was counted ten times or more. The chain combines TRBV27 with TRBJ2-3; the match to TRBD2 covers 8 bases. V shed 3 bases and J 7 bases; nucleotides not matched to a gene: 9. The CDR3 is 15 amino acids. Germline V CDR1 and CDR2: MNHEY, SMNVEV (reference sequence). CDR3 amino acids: CASSLTGGPRHTQYF. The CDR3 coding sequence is TGTGCCAGCAGTTTGACGGGAGGGCCCCGACATACGCAGTATTTT.

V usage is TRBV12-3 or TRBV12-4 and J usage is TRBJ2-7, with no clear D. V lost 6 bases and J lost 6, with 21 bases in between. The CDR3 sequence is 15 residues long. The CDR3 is CASSLTESPFSEQYF. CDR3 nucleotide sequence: TGTGCCAGCAGCCTGACCGAGAGTCCGTTTTCCGAGCAGTACTTC.

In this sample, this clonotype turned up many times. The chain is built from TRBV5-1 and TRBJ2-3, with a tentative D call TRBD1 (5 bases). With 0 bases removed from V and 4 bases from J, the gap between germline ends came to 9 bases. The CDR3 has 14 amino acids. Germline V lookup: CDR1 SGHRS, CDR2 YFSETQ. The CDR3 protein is CASSLERRADTQYF. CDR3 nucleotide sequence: TGCGCCAGCAGCTTGGAGCGCAGGGCAGATACGCAGTATTTT.

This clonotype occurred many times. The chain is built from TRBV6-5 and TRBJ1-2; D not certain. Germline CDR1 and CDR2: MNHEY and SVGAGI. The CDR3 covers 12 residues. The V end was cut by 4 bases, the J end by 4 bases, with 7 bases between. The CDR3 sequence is CASSFGTYGYTF. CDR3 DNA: TGTGCCAGCAGTTTTGGAACCTATGGCTACACCTTC.

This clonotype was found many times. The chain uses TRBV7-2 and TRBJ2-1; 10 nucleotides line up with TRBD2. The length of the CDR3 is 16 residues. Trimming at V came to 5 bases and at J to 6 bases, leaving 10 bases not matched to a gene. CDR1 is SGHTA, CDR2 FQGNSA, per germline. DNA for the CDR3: TGTGCCAGCAGCCCATCACTAGCGGGATACGGCAATGAGCAGTTCTTC. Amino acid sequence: CASSPSLAGYGNEQFF.

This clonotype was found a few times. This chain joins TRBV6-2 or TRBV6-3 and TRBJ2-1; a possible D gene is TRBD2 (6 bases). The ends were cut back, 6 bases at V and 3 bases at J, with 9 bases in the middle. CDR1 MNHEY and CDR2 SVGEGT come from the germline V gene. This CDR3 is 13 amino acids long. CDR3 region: CASRPGLYNEQFF. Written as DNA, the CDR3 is TGTGCCAGCAGGCCGGGACTCTACAATGAGCAGTTCTTC.

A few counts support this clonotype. The CDR3 region is CASSQVGGSYGYTF. The CDR3 DNA reads as TGCGCCAGCAGCCAAGTCGGGGGCAGCTATGGCTACACCTTC. This chain links TRBV4-1 with TRBJ1-2; weak D call: TRBD1 (6 bases). V lost 1 base, J lost 4 bases, and 10 bases lay in between. Germline V CDR1 and CDR2: MGHRA, YSYEKL. CDR3 length equals 14 residues.

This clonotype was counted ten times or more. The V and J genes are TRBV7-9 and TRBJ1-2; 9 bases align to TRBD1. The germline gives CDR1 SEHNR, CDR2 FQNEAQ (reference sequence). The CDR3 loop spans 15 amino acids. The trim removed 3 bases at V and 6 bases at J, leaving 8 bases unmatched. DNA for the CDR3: TGTGCCAGCAGCTTCCCACCGGGACAGGGAAATGGCTACACCTTC. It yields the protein CASSFPPGQGNGYTF.

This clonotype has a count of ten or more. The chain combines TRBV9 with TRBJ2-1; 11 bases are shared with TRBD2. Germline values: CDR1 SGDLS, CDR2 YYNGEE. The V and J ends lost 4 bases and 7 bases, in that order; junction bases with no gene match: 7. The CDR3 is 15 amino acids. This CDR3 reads CASSIRLAGSNEQFF. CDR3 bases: TGTGCCAGCAGCATCCGACTAGCGGGGAGTAATGAGCAGTTCTTC.

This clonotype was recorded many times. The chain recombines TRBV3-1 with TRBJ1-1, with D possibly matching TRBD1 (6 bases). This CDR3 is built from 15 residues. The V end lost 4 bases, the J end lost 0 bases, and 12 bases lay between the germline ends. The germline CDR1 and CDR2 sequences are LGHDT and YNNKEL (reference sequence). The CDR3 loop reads CASSPSGTMNTEAFF. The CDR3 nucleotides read TGTGCCAGCAGCCCCAGCGGGACAATGAACACTGAAGCTTTCTTT.

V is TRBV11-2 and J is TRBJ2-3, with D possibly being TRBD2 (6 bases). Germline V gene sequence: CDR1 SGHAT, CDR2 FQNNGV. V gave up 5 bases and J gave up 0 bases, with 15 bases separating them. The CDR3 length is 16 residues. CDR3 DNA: TGTGCCAGCAGCACAAGACGGGGGTTTAGCACAGATACGCAGTATTTT. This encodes CASSTRRGFSTDTQYF.

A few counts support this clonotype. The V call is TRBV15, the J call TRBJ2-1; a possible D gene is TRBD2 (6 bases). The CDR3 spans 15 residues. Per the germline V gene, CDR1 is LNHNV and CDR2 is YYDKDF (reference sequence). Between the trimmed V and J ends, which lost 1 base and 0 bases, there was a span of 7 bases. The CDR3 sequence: CATSRAGSSYNEQFF. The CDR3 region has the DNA TGTGCCACCAGCAGAGCCGGGAGCTCCTACAATGAGCAGTTCTTC. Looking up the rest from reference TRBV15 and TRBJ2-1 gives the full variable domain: DAMVIQNPRYQVTQFGKPVTLSCSQTLNHNVMYWYQQKSSQAPKLLFHYYDKDFNNEADTPDNFQSRRPNTSFCFLDIRSPGLGDTAMYLCATSRAGSSYNEQFFGPGTRLTVL.

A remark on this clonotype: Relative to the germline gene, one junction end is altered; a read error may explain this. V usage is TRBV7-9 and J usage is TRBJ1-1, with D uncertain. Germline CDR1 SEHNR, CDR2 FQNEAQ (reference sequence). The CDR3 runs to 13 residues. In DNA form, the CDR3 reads TGTTCCAGCAGCTTGGCACCTAACACTGAAGCTTTCTTT. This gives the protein CSSSLAPNTEAFF.

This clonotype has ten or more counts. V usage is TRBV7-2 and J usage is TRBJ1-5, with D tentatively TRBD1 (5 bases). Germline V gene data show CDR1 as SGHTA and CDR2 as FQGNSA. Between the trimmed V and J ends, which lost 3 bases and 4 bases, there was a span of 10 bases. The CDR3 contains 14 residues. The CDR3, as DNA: TGTGCCAGCAGCTTGTTGGGACGTAATCAGCCCCAGCATTTT. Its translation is CASSLLGRNQPQHF.

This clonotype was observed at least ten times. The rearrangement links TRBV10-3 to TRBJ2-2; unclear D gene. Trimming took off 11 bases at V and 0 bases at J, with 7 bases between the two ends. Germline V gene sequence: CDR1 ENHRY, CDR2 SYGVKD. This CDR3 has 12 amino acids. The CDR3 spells CAVASNTGELFF. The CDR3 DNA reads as TGTGCCGTCGCCTCGAACACCGGGGAGCTGTTTTTT.

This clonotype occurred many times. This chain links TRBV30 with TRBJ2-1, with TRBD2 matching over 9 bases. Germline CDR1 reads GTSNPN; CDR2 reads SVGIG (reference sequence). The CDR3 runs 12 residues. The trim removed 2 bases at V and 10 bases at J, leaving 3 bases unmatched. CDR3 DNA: TGTGCCTGGAGTCGTGGACTAGCGGAGCAGTTCTTC. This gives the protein CAWSRGLAEQFF.

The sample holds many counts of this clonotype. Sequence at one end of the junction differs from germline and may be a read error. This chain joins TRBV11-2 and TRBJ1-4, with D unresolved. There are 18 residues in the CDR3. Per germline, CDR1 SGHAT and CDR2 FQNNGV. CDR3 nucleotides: TGTGCCAGCAGCATAGAAGGGAGGTTCGTCGGAGCTAATGAAAAACTGTTTTTT. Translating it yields CASSIEGRFVGANEKLFF. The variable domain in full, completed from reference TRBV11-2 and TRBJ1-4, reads EAGVAQSPRYKIIEKRQSVAFWCNPISGHATLYWYQQILGQGPKLLIQFQNNGVVDDSQLPKDRFSAERLKGVDSTLKIQPAKLEDSAVYLCASSIEGRFVGANEKLFFGSGTQLSVL.